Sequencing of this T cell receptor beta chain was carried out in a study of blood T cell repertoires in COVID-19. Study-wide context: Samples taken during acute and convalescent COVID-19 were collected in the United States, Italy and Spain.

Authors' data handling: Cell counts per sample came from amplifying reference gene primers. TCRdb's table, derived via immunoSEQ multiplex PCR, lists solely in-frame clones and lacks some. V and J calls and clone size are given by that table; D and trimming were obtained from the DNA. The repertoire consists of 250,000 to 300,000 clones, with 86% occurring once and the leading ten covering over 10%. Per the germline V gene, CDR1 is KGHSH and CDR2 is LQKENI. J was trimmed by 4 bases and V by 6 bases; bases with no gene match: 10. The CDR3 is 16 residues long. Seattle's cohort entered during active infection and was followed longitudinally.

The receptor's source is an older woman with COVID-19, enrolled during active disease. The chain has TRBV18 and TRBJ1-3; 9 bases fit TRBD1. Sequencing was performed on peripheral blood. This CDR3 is CASSAGTGTSGNTIYF. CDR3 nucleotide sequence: TGTGCCAGCTCCGCCGGGACAGGGACTTCGGGAAACACCATATATTTT.